The 7 T cell receptor beta chains below all came from one sample that was sequenced in a study of T cell responses to AZD1222 COVID-19 vaccine. Repertoires were generated with immunoSEQ multiplex PCR, while TCRdb's copy carries only in-frame clones and drops some. The sample records fewer than 95,000 clones, over 75% being singletons. The sample consisted of peripheral blood, taken on day 0 of AZD1222 vaccination. The receptors derive from an adult in good health.

This chain connects TRBV27 to TRBJ2-1; 7 nucleotides agree with TRBD2. CDR1 and CDR2 from the germline V gene are MNHEY and SMNVEV (reference sequence). J was trimmed by 0 bases and V by 6 bases; bases with no gene match: 14. CDR3 size: 18 residues. The CDR3 sequence: CASSLRFGGLSSYNEQFF. CDR3 DNA: TGTGCCAGCAGCCTTCGTTTCGGGGGGTTGAGCTCCTACAATGAGCAGTTCTTC.

The count of this clone is one. V is TRBV6-5 and J is TRBJ1-2; 7 bases match TRBD1. CDR1 and CDR2 (germline): MNHEY, SVGAGI. There are 14 residues in the CDR3. Unmatched junction bases numbered 2, after V lost 2 bases and J lost 2 bases. CDR3 region: CASSYRDSNYGYTF. CDR3 DNA: TGTGCCAGCAGTTACCGGGACAGCAACTATGGCTACACCTTC.

The V gene is TRBV7-9, the J gene TRBJ2-3; D not certain. Germline-derived CDR1 and CDR2 are SEHNR and FQNEAQ (reference sequence). Trimming cost V 0 bases and J 5 bases, with 9 bases left between them. This CDR3 spans 14 amino acids. CDR3 region: CASSLAGFVDTQYF. The CDR3 nucleotides are TGTGCCAGCAGCTTAGCAGGTTTCGTAGATACGCAGTATTTT.

This chain connects TRBV28 to TRBJ1-6; D not certain. Germline V CDR1 and CDR2: MDHEN, SYDVKM. This CDR3 is built from 13 residues. The V and J ends lost 5 bases and 6 bases respectively, with 8 bases between them. CDR3 protein: CASSIDVNSPLHF. The CDR3 nucleotides are TGTGCCAGCAGTATTGATGTTAATTCACCCCTCCACTTT.

The chain combines TRBV6-5 with TRBJ2-5; TRBD2 matches at 13 bases. Germline V gene data show CDR1 as MNHEY and CDR2 as SVGAGI. This CDR3 spans 15 amino acids. Trimming cost V 7 bases and J 1 base; bases outside gene matches: 3. For the CDR3, the DNA is TGTGCCAGCACCCGACTAGCGGGAGGCCAAGAGACCCAGTACTTC. It is translated as CASTRLAGGQETQYF.

V and J are TRBV27 and TRBJ1-1; 9 nucleotides match TRBD1. Germline CDR1 reads MNHEY; CDR2 reads SMNVEV (reference sequence). CDR3 length: 19 residues. V lost 6 bases, J lost 4 bases, and 21 bases stayed unmatched. The CDR3 spells CASRNPKSGTGLSVTEAFF. The CDR3 region has the DNA TGTGCCAGCAGAAATCCAAAATCCGGGACAGGGCTCTCAGTCACTGAAGCTTTCTTT.

The V and J genes are TRBV5-1 and TRBJ2-1; tentatively, D is TRBD2 (5 bases). Looked up from germline, CDR1 is SGHRS and CDR2 is YFSETQ. V was pared by 5 bases and J by 7 bases, with 13 bases between. This CDR3 region has 13 residues. The CDR3 sequence is CASRLLAGNEQFF. For the CDR3, the DNA is TGCGCCAGCAGGCTCCTAGCTGGAAATGAGCAGTTCTTC.